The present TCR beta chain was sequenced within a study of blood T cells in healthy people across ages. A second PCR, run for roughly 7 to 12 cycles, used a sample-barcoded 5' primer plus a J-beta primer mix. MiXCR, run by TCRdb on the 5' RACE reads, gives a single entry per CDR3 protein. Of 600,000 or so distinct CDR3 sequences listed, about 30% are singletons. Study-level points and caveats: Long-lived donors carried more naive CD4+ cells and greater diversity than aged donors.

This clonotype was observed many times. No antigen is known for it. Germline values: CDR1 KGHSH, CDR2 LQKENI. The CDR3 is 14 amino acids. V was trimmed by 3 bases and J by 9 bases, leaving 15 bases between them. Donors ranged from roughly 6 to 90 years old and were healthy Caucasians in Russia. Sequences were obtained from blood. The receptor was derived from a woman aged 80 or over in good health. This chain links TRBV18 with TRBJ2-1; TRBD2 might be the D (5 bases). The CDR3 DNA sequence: TGTGCCAGCTCACCGACTATGGCTACGGGTGAGCAGTTCTTC. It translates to CASSPTMATGEQFF.